This TCR beta chain was captured by sequencing in a study of OX40 agonist ivuxolimab in advanced cancers. With regard to the full study: Ivuxolimab was an agonistic, fully human IgG2 monoclonal antibody directed against OX40 (CD134), a costimulatory receptor. Three dose-escalation patients achieved partial responses, one with hepatocellular carcinoma and two with cutaneous melanoma. Intravenous ivuxolimab was administered to patients every 2 weeks at six dose levels: 0.01, 0.1, 0.3, 1.5, 3 and 10 mg/kg. The point of sequencing TCRbeta in the periphery was to test whether ivuxolimab changed TCR sequence diversity and drove clonal T-cell expansion. The dose-escalation cohort was about 86% male with a mean age of about 54 years, ranging from about 23 to 85. Of the 50 to 55 patients in dose escalation, some 20 had hepatocellular carcinoma, some 15 had melanoma, 9 had renal cell carcinoma and 9 had head and neck cancer. The paper covers the monotherapy dose-escalation part of the phase I ivuxolimab trial, which included N of about 50 patients. Patients were allowed to have had prior anti-PD-1, anti-PD-L1 or anti-CTLA-4 therapy, and approximately 40% of the dose-escalation patients had been treated with checkpoint inhibitors.

The CDR3 spans 15 residues, from the cysteine through the phenylalanine. The DNA shown is the 45-base CDR3, in frame from base 1. Relative to germline, V is 3 bases shorter and J is 0 bases shorter, with 10 bases between their ends. The germline V gene (reference sequence) specifies SGHNT as CDR1 and YYREEE as CDR2. Genomic DNA was isolated from the sorted cells so that the TCRbeta CDR3 region could be sequenced. TCRbeta CDR3 regions were sequenced using the immunoSEQ Assay. TCRdb holds this immuneACCESS table with in-frame rearrangements only. Some clones are missing; in checked studies, unresolved V genes explain under half, and the rest has no known cause. This sample holds about 60,000 clones; around nine tenths were observed only once. The top ten hold about 1.1% of the sample. The trial excluded patients who had a history of autoimmune disease or were on systemic immunosuppression. Peripheral blood for TCR sequencing was collected from all dose cohorts at baseline, on cycle 4 day 1, and on cycle 7 day 1. Samples were obtained from an open-label, multicenter, first-in-human phase I dose-escalation trial of ivuxolimab. Adults with locally advanced or metastatic melanoma, renal cell carcinoma, hepatocellular carcinoma or head and neck squamous cell carcinoma were enrolled in the trial. Before TCR sequencing, CD4+ T cells and CD8+ T cells were sorted from peripheral blood as separate populations.

A remark on this clone: Its recognized antigen is unknown. Base-call qualities are not available, and no considerably larger clone is one nucleotide away.

Broader findings and caveats from the paper: After ivuxolimab, more expanded clones were found on average in CD8+ T cells than in CD4+ T cells. At doses of 0.1 to 3.0 mg/kg, clonal expansion of both CD4+ and CD8+ blood T cells was observed from baseline to week 6. Low levels of normalized T-cell clonal expansion were also seen in some patients who did not respond. Which antigens the clonally expanded peripheral T cells were specific for was not determined. In partial responders in the 0.1-3.0 mg/kg groups, normalized peripheral clonal expansion was found to be among the lowest, especially among CD8+ T cells.

The sequence joins TRBV5-4 to TRBJ2-1; the D gene assignment is ambiguous. Sequenced material: CD4+ or CD8+ T cells sorted from blood, taken in a trial of the OX40 agonist ivuxolimab. The receptor was derived from an adult with an advanced solid tumor such as melanoma, head and neck, liver or kidney cancer. The CDR3 here reads CASSSPLRSYNEQFF. DNA sequence: TGTGCCAGCAGCTCCCCCCTGCGCTCCTACAATGAGCAGTTCTTC.